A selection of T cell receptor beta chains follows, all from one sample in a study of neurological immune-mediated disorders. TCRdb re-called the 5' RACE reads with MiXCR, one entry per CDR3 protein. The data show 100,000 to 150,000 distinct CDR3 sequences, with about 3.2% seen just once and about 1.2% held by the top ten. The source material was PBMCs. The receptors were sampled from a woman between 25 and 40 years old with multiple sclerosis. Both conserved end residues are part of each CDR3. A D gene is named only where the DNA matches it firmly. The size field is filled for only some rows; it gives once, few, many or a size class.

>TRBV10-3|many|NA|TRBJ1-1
TGTGCCATCAGCACTCAGGTGAACACTGAAGCTTTCTTT
CAISTQVNTEAFF
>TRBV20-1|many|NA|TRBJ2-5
TGCAGTGCTAGGGACTACCATCAAGAGACCCAGTACTTC
CSARDYHQETQYF
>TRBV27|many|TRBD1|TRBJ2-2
TGTGCCAGCAGTCCGGGGACAGGCCCAACCGGGGAGCTGTTTTTT
CASSPGTGPTGELFF
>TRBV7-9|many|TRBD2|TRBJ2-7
TGTGCCAGCAGCCCAAGGGACTACCCCTTCGGGTACGAGCAGTACTTC
CASSPRDYPFGYEQYF
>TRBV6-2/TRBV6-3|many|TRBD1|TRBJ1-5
TGTGCCAGCAGTCGCACGACAGGGGGGTTTCAGCCCCAGCATTTT
CASSRTTGGFQPQHF
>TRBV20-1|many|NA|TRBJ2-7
TGCAGTGTGGACACTCCCTACGAGCAGTACTTC
CSVDTPYEQYF
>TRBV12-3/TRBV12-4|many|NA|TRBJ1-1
TGTGCCAGCAGCTTTGACATGGAAGCTTTCTTT
CASSFDMEAFF
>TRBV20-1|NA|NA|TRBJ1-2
TGCAGTGCTAGAGAGGATGGACCAAGAATTTTGGATGGCTACACCTTC
CSAREDGPRILDGYTF
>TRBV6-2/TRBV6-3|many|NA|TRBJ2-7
TGTGCCAGCAGTCTTATCGGGGCTGTGAACGAGCAGTACTTC
CASSLIGAVNEQYF
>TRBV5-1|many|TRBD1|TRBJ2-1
TGCGCCAGCAGCACCTGGGACAGGGGAAATGAGCAGTTCTTC
CASSTWDRGNEQFF
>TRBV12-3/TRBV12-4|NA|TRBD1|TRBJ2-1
TGTGCCAGCAGTTTGTGGGACAGGGGGGATAATGAGCAGTTCTTC
CASSLWDRGDNEQFF
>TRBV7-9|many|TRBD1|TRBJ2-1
TGTGCCAGCAGCGGCCGGGACAGCTCGAACAATGAGCAGTTCTTC
CASSGRDSSNNEQFF
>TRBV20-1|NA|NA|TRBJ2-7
TGCAGTGCTAGAGATCTTGAAGAAACCTACGAGCAGTACTTC
CSARDLEETYEQYF
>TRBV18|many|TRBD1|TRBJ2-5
TGTGCCAGCTCACCACCGGACAGGGGGAAGGAGACCCAGTACTTC
CASSPPDRGKETQYF
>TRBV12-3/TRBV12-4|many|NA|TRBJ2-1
TGTGCCAGCAGTGGCTTAAGCGGAAAAACTTACAATGAGCAGTTCTTC
CASSGLSGKTYNEQFF
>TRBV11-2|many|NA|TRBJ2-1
TGTGCCAGCAGCTTACAGGGCAATGAGCAGTTCTTC
CASSLQGNEQFF
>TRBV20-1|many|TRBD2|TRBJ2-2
TGCAGTGCTTTTGCGGGAGGGAGGCCGAACACCGGGGAGCTGTTTTTT
CSAFAGGRPNTGELFF
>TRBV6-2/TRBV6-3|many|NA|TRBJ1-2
TGTGCCAGCAGCTTCGGCGGGATCTATGGCTACACCTTC
CASSFGGIYGYTF
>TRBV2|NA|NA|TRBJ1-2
TGTGCCAGCAGTGAATCAGGGCATGTAATGAACTATGGCTACACCTTC
CASSESGHVMNYGYTF
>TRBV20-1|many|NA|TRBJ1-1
TGCAGTGCTAGAGATCGGGGTTGGACTGAAGCTTTCTTT
CSARDRGWTEAFF
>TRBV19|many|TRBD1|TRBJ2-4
TGTGCCAGTAGTCGACAGGGGGCCAGGCAGGACATTCAGTACTTC
CASSRQGARQDIQYF
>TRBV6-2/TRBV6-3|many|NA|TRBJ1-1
TGTGCCAGCAGTTACCGAGTGGATAGCATGAACACTGAAGCTTTCTTT
CASSYRVDSMNTEAFF
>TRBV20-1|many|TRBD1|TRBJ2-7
TGCAGTGCTGCTAAGGGACAGGGAAGCTACGAGCAGTACTTC
CSAAKGQGSYEQYF
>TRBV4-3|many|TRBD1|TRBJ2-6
TGCGCCAGCAGCCGAGTCCTGGGCCAGGGACAGGGATTTGGGGCCAACGTCCTGACTTTC
CASSRVLGQGQGFGANVLTF
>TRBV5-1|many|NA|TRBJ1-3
TGCGCCAGCAGCTTGGACAGCACCTCTGGAAACACCATATATTTT
CASSLDSTSGNTIYF
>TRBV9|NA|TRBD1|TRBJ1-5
TGTGCCAGCGGACAGGGCAATAGCAATCAGCCCCAGCATTTT
CASGQGNSNQPQHF
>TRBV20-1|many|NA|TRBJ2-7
TGCAGTGCCCGACAGAGTTACTCCTACGAGCAGTACTTC
CSARQSYSYEQYF
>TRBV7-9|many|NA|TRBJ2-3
TGTGCCAGCAGCTTGCCGCTTCGGGAGAACACAGATACGCAGTATTTT
CASSLPLRENTDTQYF
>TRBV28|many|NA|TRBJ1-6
TGTGCCAGCAGTTCCCCCGGCGAGGGGTCACCCCTCCACTTT
CASSSPGEGSPLHF
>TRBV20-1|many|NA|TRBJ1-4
TGCAGTGCTACCCTTGGGTCCCGAGGGAAAGGGGAAAAACTGTTTTTT
CSATLGSRGKGEKLFF
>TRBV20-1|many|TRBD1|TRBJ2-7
TGCAGTGCTGCTGGACAGGGGATCCACGAGCAGTACTTC
CSAAGQGIHEQYF
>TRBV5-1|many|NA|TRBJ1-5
TGCGCCAGCAGCTTGGATGGCCAGGGGCTTCAGCCCCAGCATTTT
CASSLDGQGLQPQHF
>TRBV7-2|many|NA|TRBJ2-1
TGTGCCAGCAGCCTCATCCCCGAGATCGGGAATGAGCAGTTCTTC
CASSLIPEIGNEQFF
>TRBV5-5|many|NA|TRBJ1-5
TGTGCCAGCAGCTTTGTACAGGGCTACAATCAGCCCCAGCATTTT
CASSFVQGYNQPQHF
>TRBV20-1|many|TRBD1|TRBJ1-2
TGCAGTACCAAACGGGACAGGGGGAGGGTGGGCTACACCTTC
CSTKRDRGRVGYTF
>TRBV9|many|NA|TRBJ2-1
TGTGCCAGCAGCGTCGGGTTGCAGTTCTTC
CASSVGLQFF
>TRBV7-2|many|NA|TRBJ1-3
TGTGCCAGCAGCCCCCACACGACCATATATTTT
CASSPHTTIYF
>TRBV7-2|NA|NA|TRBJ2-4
TGTGCCAGCAGCCCTCCACGGCGGCTGGGGCACAATATCGCAAAAAACATTCAGTACTTC
CASSPPRRLGHNIAKNIQYF
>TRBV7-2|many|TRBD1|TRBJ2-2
TGTGCCAGCAGCTTAGCGTCGGGACAGTCCGGGGAGCTGTTTTTT
CASSLASGQSGELFF
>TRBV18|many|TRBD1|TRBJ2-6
TGTGCCAGCTCACCCCTCCCCGGGACAGTAGACTCTGGGGCCAACGTCCTGACTTTC
CASSPLPGTVDSGANVLTF
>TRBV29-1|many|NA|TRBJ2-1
TGCAGCGTCGCCTCCGACAATGAGCAGTTCTTC
CSVASDNEQFF